These T cell receptor beta chains were read from a single sample in a study of blood T cell repertoires in COVID-19. TCRdb's table, derived via immunoSEQ multiplex PCR, lists solely in-frame clones and lacks some. The sample consists of under 20,000 clones, about 85% of them appearing once. Sequencing used peripheral blood. The receptors were gathered from a human donor with active COVID-19. The donor label of this sample is uncertain. Each CDR3 is given with its conserved first and last residue. The D gene is left open where the match is weak. The size of a clone is reported for some rows only, either as once, few or many, or as a class for expanded clones.

D gene	clone size	V gene	J gene	CDR3 DNA	CDR3 protein
TRBD2	-	TRBV6-2/TRBV6-3	TRBJ2-3	TGTGCCAGCAGTCCCCTTCAACTAGCGGCCCCCACAGATACGCAGTATTTT	CASSPLQLAAPTDTQYF
TRBD1	-	TRBV28	TRBJ1-4	TGTGCCAGCACTGGACAGGGGAGTGAAAAACTGTTTTTT	CASTGQGSEKLFF
TRBD1	-	TRBV5-1	TRBJ2-7	TGCGCCAGCAGGCACGGGACAGCCGCATCCTACGAGCAGTACTTC	CASRHGTAASYEQYF
TRBD2	-	TRBV2	TRBJ2-7	TGTGCCAGCAGAAGCGGGAGTATCGACGAGCAGTACTTC	CASRSGSIDEQYF
-	-	TRBV19	TRBJ1-3	TGTGCCAGTAGTAAGGGACTGAGCTCTGGAAACACCATATATTTT	CASSKGLSSGNTIYF
-	-	TRBV19	TRBJ1-1	TGTGCCAGTAGCACCGGTAGGAGGACCGAAGCTTTCTTT	CASSTGRRTEAFF
TRBD2	-	TRBV10-3	TRBJ2-3	TGTGCCATCAGTGAGTCGGGACTAGCGGGGAGCACAGATACGCAGTATTTT	CAISESGLAGSTDTQYF
TRBD2	-	TRBV3-1/TRBV3-2	TRBJ2-1	TGTGCCAGCAGCCAAGATTTCCCGCCATGGAAGGGACTAGCGGGAGGGGCCTACAATGAGCAGTTCTTC	CASSQDFPPWKGLAGGAYNEQFF
-	-	TRBV20-1	TRBJ1-5	TGCAGTGCTAGTATGGGGGGGGTTAGCAATCAGCCCCAGCATTTT	CSASMGGVSNQPQHF
TRBD2	few	TRBV18	TRBJ2-5	TGTGCCAGCTCACCACCGGAGGGACTAGGGACCCAGTACTTC	CASSPPEGLGTQYF
TRBD1	-	TRBV3-1/TRBV3-2	TRBJ2-7	TGTGCCAGCAGCCCATCCTCGGGACAGGGCTCCTACGAGCAGTACTTC	CASSPSSGQGSYEQYF
-	-	TRBV6-6	TRBJ2-3	TGTGCCGTACTGACTTTTGGCACAGATACGCAGTATTTT	CAVLTFGTDTQYF
-	-	TRBV6-5	TRBJ2-7	TGTGCCACCTTCTCCCAGGCCCCCTTCTACGAGCAGTACTTC	CATFSQAPFYEQYF
-	-	TRBV7-8	TRBJ1-1	TGTGCCAGCAGCTTAGATTTTAAGGAGAAAGCTTTCTTT	CASSLDFKEKAFF
TRBD1	-	TRBV28	TRBJ1-2	TGTGCCAGCAGTATCGCACAGGGGGAGAGGGATGGCTACACCTTC	CASSIAQGERDGYTF
TRBD1	-	TRBV29-1	TRBJ1-6	TGCAGCGCGGGGACAGGGGAGGGACCCCTCCACTTT	CSAGTGEGPLHF
-	-	TRBV2	TRBJ2-3	TGTGCCAGCATCAGAAATCAGGTCACAGATACGCAGTATTTT	CASIRNQVTDTQYF
-	-	TRBV10-1	TRBJ1-5	TGCGCCAGCAGTGCGGCAGGCGAACAGCCCCAGCATTTT	CASSAAGEQPQHF
-	-	TRBV7-2	TRBJ1-1	TGTGCCAGCAACACCCAGGGGCAGCTGGACACTGAAGCTTTCTTT	CASNTQGQLDTEAFF
TRBD2	-	TRBV9	TRBJ2-2	TGTGCCAGCAGCGTAGCTTTCGGGGGGGCGAACACCGGGGAGCTGTTTTTT	CASSVAFGGANTGELFF
-	-	TRBV3-1/TRBV3-2	TRBJ1-3	TGTGCCAGCAGCCCGCCCGGGGGGACGGGAAACACCATATATTTT	CASSPPGGTGNTIYF
TRBD2	-	TRBV13	TRBJ2-7	TGTGCCAGCAGCCGATTGGGGAGGGTGTGGGAGCAGTACTTC	CASSRLGRVWEQYF
-	-	TRBV19	TRBJ2-1	TGTGCCAGTACCACTGACAGACCAAGCAATGAGCAGTTCTTC	CASTTDRPSNEQFF